The 13 T cell receptor beta chains presented below share a single source sample, sequenced in a study of cytomegalovirus exposure and HLA in healthy donors. The assay was immunoSEQ multiplex PCR, and TCRdb's table has in-frame clones only and misses some. The sample holds some 140,000 clones, approximately 86% seen once. Sequenced material: PBMCs. The receptors were sampled from a man younger than 35 in good health and CMV-seropositive.

The V and J genes are TRBV7-2 and TRBJ1-1, with a possible D match to TRBD1 (5 bases). The CDR3 is made up of 16 amino acids. Trimming took 5 bases from V and 4 from J, leaving 20 bases between them. Germline V lookup: CDR1 SGHTA, CDR2 FQGNSA. CDR3 nucleotide sequence: TGTGCCAGCAGCCCATCAGTTGGGGCCTCAAGCACTGAAGCTTTCTTT. It encodes CASSPSVGASSTEAFF.

The J gene is TRBJ2-1, the V gene TRBV11-2; the D gene is possibly TRBD1 (6 bases). This CDR3 is built from 14 residues. CDR1 and CDR2 (germline): SGHAT, FQNNGV. Trimming stripped 2 bases from V and 5 bases from J, with 10 bases between. The CDR3 sequence: CASSLLGTNNEQFF. Written as DNA, the CDR3 is TGTGCCAGCAGCTTACTGGGGACAAACAATGAGCAGTTCTTC.

V and J are TRBV9 and TRBJ2-1, with 7 bases aligning to TRBD1. Germline V lookup: CDR1 SGDLS, CDR2 YYNGEE. This CDR3 is 15 amino acids long. V gave up 4 bases and J gave up 0 bases; unmatched junction bases: 4. For the CDR3, the DNA is TGTGCCAGCAGCCGCCGGGACAGCTCCTACAATGAGCAGTTCTTC. It translates to CASSRRDSSYNEQFF. Full variable domain (missing parts from reference TRBV9 and TRBJ2-1): DSGVTQTPKHLITATGQRVTLRCSPRSGDLSVYWYQQSLDQGLQFLIQYYNGEERAKGNILERFSAQQFPDLHSELNLSSLELGDSALYFCASSRRDSSYNEQFFGPGTRLTVL.

This clone occurred once. The genes are TRBV27 and TRBJ2-2; perhaps TRBD1 as D (7 bases). This CDR3 has 15 amino acids. Germline V gene data show CDR1 as MNHEY and CDR2 as SMNVEV (reference sequence). The ends were cut back, 9 bases at V and 2 bases at J, with 16 bases in the middle. As DNA, the CDR3 is TGTGCCAGTAATCGGGGGACAGACAACACCGGGGAGCTGTTTTTT. It encodes CASNRGTDNTGELFF.

This clone was detected once. The V and J genes are TRBV7-2 and TRBJ1-1, with D tentatively TRBD1 (6 bases). Germline V lookup: CDR1 SGHTA, CDR2 FQGNSA. Trimming removed 5 bases at V and 5 bases at J, with 18 bases between. The CDR3 contains 15 residues. CDR3 region: CASSGRGGFGTEAFF. CDR3 bases: TGTGCCAGCAGCGGCCGAGGGGGTTTTGGGACTGAAGCTTTCTTT.

The V call is TRBV2, the J call TRBJ1-1; tentatively, D is TRBD1 (6 bases). From germline, CDR1 is SNHLY and CDR2 FYNNEI. The V end lost 6 bases, the J end lost 3 bases, and 17 bases lay between the germline ends. The CDR3 contains 15 residues. CDR3 nucleotides: TGTGCCAGCAGCCTATCAGGGGCCGGGGACACTGAAGCTTTCTTT. This translates into CASSLSGAGDTEAFF.

The chain has TRBV5-1 and TRBJ2-7; no firm D call. The CDR3 length is 14 residues. V was clipped by 1 base and J by 1 base, with 9 bases between them. CDR1 is SGHRS and CDR2 is YFSETQ in the germline V gene. This CDR3 reads CASSLYPESYEQYF. The CDR3 DNA is TGCGCCAGCAGCTTGTACCCAGAATCCTACGAGCAGTACTTC. Together with reference TRBV5-1 and TRBJ2-7, the CDR3 gives the full variable domain: KAGVTQTPRYLIKTRGQQVTLSCSPISGHRSVSWYQQTPGQGLQFLFEYFSETQRNKGNFPGRFSGRQFSNSRSEMNVSTLELGDSALYLCASSLYPESYEQYFGPGTRLTVT.

This chain links TRBV25-1 with TRBJ2-5, with D possibly being TRBD1 (5 bases). Germline V lookup: CDR1 MGHDK, CDR2 SYGVNS. Trimming cost V 0 bases and J 5 bases, with 16 bases left between them. The CDR3 sequence is 16 residues long. The CDR3 sequence: CASSEYSGPRKETQYF. The CDR3 DNA is TGTGCCAGCAGTGAATATTCAGGGCCTAGGAAGGAGACCCAGTACTTC.

The chain recombines TRBV18 with TRBJ2-3; 10 nucleotides line up with TRBD2. V lost 3 bases to trimming and J lost 0 bases; unmatched junction nucleotides: 3. This CDR3 has 16 amino acids. Germline lookup yields CDR1 KGHSH and CDR2 LQKENI. The CDR3 nucleotides are TGTGCCAGCTCACCCCAGCGGGGGGGGAGCACAGATACGCAGTATTTT. Its protein is CASSPQRGGSTDTQYF.

This chain links TRBV7-9 with TRBJ1-1, with 7 bases fitting TRBD1. The V gene's germline CDR1 is SEHNR and CDR2 FQNEAQ (reference sequence). CDR3 size: 17 residues. J lost 1 base, V lost 3 bases, and 11 bases had no gene match. CDR3 amino acids: CASSLGIQGNENTEAFF. The CDR3 DNA reads TGTGCCAGCAGCTTGGGGATACAGGGGAACGAGAACACTGAAGCTTTCTTT. Combining the CDR3 with reference TRBV7-9 and TRBJ1-1 gives the whole variable domain DTGVSQNPRHKITKRGQNVTFRCDPISEHNRLYWYRQTLGQGPEFLTYFQNEAQLEKSRLLSDRFSAERPKGSFSTLEIQRTEQGDSAMYLCASSLGIQGNENTEAFFGQGTRLTVV.

This clone has a single count. The gene calls are TRBV6-1 and TRBJ2-7; TRBD1 aligns across 7 bases. Germline CDR1 is MNHNS and CDR2 is SASEGT. The CDR3 length is 15 residues. The junction had 8 bases not matched to a gene; V was cut back by 3 bases and J by 3 bases. The CDR3 sequence: CASSESRGGLYEQYF. As DNA, the CDR3 is TGTGCCAGCAGTGAGTCACGAGGGGGCCTCTACGAGCAGTACTTC.

The genes are TRBV5-4 and TRBJ2-3; the D is unclear. Germline V lookup: CDR1 SGHNT, CDR2 YYREEE (reference sequence). The CDR3 covers 11 residues. The V and J ends lost 9 bases and 6 bases respectively, with 11 bases between them. As DNA, the CDR3 is TGTGCCACCCCGGTGCGTGATACGCAGTATTTT. This encodes CATPVRDTQYF.

This chain uses TRBV5-4 with TRBJ2-7, with D perhaps TRBD1 (7 bases). The CDR3 spans 14 residues. The germline V gene encodes CDR1 SGHNT and CDR2 YYREEE (reference sequence). V shed 4 bases and J shed 0 bases, with 11 bases lying between them. The CDR3: CASSRRDSSYEQYF. The CDR3 DNA sequence: TGTGCCAGCAGCCGGAGGGACAGCTCCTACGAGCAGTACTTC.